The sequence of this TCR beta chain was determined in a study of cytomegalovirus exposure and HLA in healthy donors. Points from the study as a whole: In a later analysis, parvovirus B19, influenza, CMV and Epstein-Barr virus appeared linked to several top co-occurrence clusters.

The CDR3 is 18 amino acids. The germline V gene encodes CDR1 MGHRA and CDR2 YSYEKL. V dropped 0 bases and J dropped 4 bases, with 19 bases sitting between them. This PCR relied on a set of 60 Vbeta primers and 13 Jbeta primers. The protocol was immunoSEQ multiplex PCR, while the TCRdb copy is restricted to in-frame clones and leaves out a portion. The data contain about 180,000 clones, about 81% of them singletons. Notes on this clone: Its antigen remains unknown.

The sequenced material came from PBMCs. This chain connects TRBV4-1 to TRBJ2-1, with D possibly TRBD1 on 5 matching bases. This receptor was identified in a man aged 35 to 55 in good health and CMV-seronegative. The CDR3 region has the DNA TGCGCCAGCAGCCAAGAACGGCTGGGCAGGGCTACTTACAATGAGCAGTTCTTC. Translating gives CASSQERLGRATYNEQFF.